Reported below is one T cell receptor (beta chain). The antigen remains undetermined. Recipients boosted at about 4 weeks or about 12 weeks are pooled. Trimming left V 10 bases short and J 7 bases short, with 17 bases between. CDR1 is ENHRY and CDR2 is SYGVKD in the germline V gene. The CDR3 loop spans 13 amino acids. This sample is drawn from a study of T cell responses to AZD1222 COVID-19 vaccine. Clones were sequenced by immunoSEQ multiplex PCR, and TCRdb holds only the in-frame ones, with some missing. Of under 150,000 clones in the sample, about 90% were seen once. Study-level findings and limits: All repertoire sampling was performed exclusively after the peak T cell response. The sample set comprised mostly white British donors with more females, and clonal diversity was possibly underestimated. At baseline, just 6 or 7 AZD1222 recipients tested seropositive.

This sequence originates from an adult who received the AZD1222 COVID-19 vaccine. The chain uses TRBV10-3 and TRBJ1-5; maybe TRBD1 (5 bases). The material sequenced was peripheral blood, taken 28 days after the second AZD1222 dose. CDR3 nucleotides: TGTGCCAGCCAACATTCGGGGGAGCAGCCCCAGCATTTT. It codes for CASQHSGEQPQHF.